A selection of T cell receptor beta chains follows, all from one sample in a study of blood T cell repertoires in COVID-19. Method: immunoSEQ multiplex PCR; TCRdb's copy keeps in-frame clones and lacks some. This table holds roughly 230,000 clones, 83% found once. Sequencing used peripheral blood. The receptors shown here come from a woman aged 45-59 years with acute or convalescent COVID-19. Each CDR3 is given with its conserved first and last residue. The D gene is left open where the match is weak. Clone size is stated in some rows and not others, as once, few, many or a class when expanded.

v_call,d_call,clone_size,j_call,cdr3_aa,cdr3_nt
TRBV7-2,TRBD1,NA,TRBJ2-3,CASSQDRATDTQYF,TGTGCCAGCAGCCAGGACAGGGCTACGGATACGCAGTATTTT
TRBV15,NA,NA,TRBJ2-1,CATSRSRDSYNEQFF,TGTGCCACCAGCAGGTCCAGGGATTCCTACAATGAGCAGTTCTTC
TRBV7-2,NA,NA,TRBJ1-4,CASSLGGNEKLFF,TGTGCCAGCAGCTTGGGAGGGAATGAAAAACTGTTTTTT
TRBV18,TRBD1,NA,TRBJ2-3,CASSPLQGGTDTQYF,TGTGCCAGCTCACCACTACAGGGGGGCACAGATACGCAGTATTTT
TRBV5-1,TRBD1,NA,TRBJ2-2,CASSSYRGRDTGELFF,TGCGCCAGCAGCTCTTACAGGGGGCGGGACACCGGGGAGCTGTTTTTT
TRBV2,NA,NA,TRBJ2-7,CASSEVRGGEQYF,TGTGCCAGCAGTGAAGTAAGAGGAGGCGAGCAGTACTTC
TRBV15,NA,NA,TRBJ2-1,CATSRTSNFFFDEQFF,TGTGCCACCAGCAGAACTAGTAATTTCTTTTTCGATGAGCAGTTCTTC
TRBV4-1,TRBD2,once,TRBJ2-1,CASSQEGTSGSQNEQFF,TGCGCCAGCAGCCAAGAAGGGACTAGCGGGTCCCAAAATGAGCAGTTCTTC
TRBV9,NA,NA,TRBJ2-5,CASSQTRSETQYF,TGTGCCAGCAGCCAGACCAGGTCAGAGACCCAGTACTTC
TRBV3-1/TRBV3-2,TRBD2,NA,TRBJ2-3,CASSQVGLAGGPRDTQYF,TGTGCCAGCAGCCAAGTTGGTCTAGCGGGAGGGCCAAGAGATACGCAGTATTTT
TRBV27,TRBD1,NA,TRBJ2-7,CASGQGKYEQYF,TGTGCCAGCGGACAGGGGAAATACGAGCAGTACTTC
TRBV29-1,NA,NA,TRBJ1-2,CSAVPVRGLGGYTF,TGCAGCGCAGTCCCTGTTCGGGGATTGGGGGGCTACACCTTC
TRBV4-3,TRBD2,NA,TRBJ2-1,CASSQDSLAGGPLNEQFF,TGCGCCAGCAGCCAAGATTCCCTAGCGGGGGGTCCTCTCAATGAGCAGTTCTTC
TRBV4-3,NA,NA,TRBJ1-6,CASSQNQNSPLHF,TGCGCCAGCAGCCAAAACCAGAATTCACCCCTCCACTTT
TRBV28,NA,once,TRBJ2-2,CASSPHEASNTGELFF,TGTGCCAGCAGTCCCCATGAGGCCTCGAACACCGGGGAGCTGTTTTTT
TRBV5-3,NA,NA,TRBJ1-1,CARSLVGGETNTEAFF,TGTGCCAGAAGCTTGGTTGGGGGCGAGACGAACACTGAAGCTTTCTTT
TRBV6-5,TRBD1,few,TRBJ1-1,CASTKLDRGTEAFF,TGTGCCAGCACCAAACTCGACAGGGGCACTGAAGCTTTCTTT
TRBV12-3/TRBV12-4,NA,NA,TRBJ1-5,CASSLTENQPQHF,TGTGCCAGCAGCTTGACTGAGAATCAGCCCCAGCATTTT
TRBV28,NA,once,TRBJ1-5,CASRSGQPNQPQHF,TGTGCCAGCAGATCAGGACAGCCCAATCAGCCCCAGCATTTT
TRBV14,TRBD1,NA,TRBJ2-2,CACKTGLTTGELFF,TGTGCCTGCAAGACAGGGCTGACCACCGGGGAGCTGTTTTTT
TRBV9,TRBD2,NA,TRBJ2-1,CASRFGLAGTITYNEQFF,TGTGCCAGCAGATTCGGACTAGCGGGAACTATTACCTACAATGAGCAGTTCTTC
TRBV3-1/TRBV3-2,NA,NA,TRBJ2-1,CASSAIIKTVLREREQFF,TGTGCCAGCAGCGCAATAATAAAGACGGTGCTACGGGAGCGGGAGCAGTTCTTC
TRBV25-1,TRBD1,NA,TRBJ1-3,CASSDWTGIGNTIYF,TGTGCCAGCAGTGATTGGACAGGGATTGGAAACACCATATATTTT
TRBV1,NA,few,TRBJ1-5,CTSSQEEERGSANQPQHF,TGCACCAGCAGCCAAGAGGAGGAAAGGGGGAGCGCCAATCAGCCCCAGCATTTT
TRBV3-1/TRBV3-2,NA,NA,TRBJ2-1,CASRPIAASSYNEQFF,TGTGCCAGCAGACCAATAGCGGCGAGCTCCTACAATGAGCAGTTCTTC
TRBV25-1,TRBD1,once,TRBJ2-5,CASSDGTVGETQYF,TGTGCCAGCAGTGACGGGACAGTGGGAGAGACCCAGTACTTC
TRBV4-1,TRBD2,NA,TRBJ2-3,CASSQDPAGGRTDTQYF,TGCGCCAGCAGCCAAGACCCCGCGGGAGGACGCACAGATACGCAGTATTTT
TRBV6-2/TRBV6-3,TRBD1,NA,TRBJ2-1,CASSRTGAVRNEQFF,TGTGCCAGCAGTCGAACAGGGGCAGTTAGGAATGAGCAGTTCTTC
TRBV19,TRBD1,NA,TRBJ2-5,CASSRQGPETQYF,TGTGCCAGTAGTAGACAGGGCCCAGAGACCCAGTACTTC
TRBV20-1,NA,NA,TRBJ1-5,CSASSRGAYSNQPQHF,TGCAGTGCTAGTTCGCGGGGAGCGTATAGCAATCAGCCCCAGCATTTT
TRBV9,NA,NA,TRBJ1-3,CASSVEGSGNTIYF,TGTGCCAGCAGCGTAGAGGGGTCCGGAAACACCATATATTTT
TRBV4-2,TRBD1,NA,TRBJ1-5,CASSQDRTGDQPQHF,TGTGCCAGCAGCCAAGATCGCACAGGGGATCAGCCCCAGCATTTT
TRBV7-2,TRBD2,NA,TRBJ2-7,CASRQLAGDRGEQYF,TGTGCCAGCAGGCAACTAGCGGGAGATAGAGGCGAGCAGTACTTC
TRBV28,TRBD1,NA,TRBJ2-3,CASKSLGQGSYTQYF,TGTGCCAGCAAGAGTTTGGGACAGGGATCATATACGCAGTATTTT
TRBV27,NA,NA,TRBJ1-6,CASSLRGGSPLHF,TGTGCCAGCAGTTTAAGGGGTGGTTCACCCCTCCACTTT
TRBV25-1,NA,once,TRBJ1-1,CASSPTGNTEAFF,TGTGCCAGCAGTCCTACAGGGAACACTGAAGCTTTCTTT
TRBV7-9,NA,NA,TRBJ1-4,CASSARVPRDEKLFF,TGTGCCAGCAGCGCCAGGGTCCCGAGAGATGAAAAACTGTTTTTT
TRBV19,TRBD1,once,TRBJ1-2,CASSLTGDYGYTF,TGTGCCAGTAGTCTAACAGGGGACTATGGCTACACCTTC
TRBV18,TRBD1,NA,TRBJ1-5,CASSPTGTANQPQHF,TGTGCCAGCTCACCAACCGGGACAGCGAATCAGCCCCAGCATTTT
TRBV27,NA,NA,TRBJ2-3,CASSFFRGGADTQYF,TGTGCCAGCAGTTTCTTCCGAGGGGGGGCAGATACGCAGTATTTT